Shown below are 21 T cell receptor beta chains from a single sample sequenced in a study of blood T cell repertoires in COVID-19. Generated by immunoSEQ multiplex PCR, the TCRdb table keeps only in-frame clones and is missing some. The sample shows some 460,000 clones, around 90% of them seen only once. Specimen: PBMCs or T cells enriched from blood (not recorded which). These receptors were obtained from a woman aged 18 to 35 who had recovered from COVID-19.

The CDR3 region is CSVSFSTEAFF. The CDR3 DNA sequence: TGCAGCGTTTCTTTCTCCACTGAAGCTTTCTTT. The chain recombines TRBV29-1 with TRBJ1-1; no reliable D call. V was cut by 5 bases and J by 4 bases, with 8 bases left in between. CDR3 length: 11 amino acids. Germline CDR1 is SQVTM and CDR2 is ANQGSEA.

The CDR3 DNA reads TGTGCCAGCAGCCCACAGGGGTCTAGCGGGGGGGCCTACGAGCAGTACTTC. Its protein is CASSPQGSSGGAYEQYF. The genes are TRBV7-9 and TRBJ2-7; 12 bases fit TRBD2. The CDR3 is made up of 17 amino acids. V was clipped by 5 bases and J by 2 bases; unmatched bases: 10. Germline lookup yields CDR1 SEHNR and CDR2 FQNEAQ (reference sequence).

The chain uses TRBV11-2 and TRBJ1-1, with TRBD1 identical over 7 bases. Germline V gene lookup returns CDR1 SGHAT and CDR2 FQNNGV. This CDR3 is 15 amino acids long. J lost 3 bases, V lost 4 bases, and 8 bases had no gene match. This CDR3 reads CASSSMITGDTEAFF. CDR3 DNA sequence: TGTGCCAGCAGCTCGATGATCACAGGGGACACTGAAGCTTTCTTT.

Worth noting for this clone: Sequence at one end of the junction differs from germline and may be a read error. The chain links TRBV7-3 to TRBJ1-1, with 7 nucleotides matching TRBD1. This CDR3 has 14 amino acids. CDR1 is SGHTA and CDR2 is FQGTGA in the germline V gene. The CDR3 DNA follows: TGTGCCAGCAGCTCGATTACAGGGGCCTCTGAGGCTTTCTTT. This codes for CASSSITGASEAFF. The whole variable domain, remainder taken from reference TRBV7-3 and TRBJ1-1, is GAGVSQTPSNKVTEKGKYVELRCDPISGHTALYWYRQSLGQGPEFLIYFQGTGAADDSGLPNDRFFAVRPEGSVSTLKIQRTERGDSAVYLCASSSITGASEAFFGQGTRLTVV.

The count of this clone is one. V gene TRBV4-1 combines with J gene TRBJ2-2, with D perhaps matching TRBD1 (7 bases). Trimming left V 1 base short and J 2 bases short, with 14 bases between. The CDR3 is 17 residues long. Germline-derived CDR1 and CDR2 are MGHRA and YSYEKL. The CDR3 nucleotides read TGCGCCAGCAGCCAAGGGAGACAGGGACTTAACACCGGGGAGCTGTTTTTT. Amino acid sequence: CASSQGRQGLNTGELFF.

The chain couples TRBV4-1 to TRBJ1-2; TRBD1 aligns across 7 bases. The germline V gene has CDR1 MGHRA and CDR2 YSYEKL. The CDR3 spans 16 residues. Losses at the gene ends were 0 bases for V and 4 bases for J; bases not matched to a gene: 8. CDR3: CASSQELAGQFYGYTF. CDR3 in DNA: TGCGCCAGCAGCCAAGAACTGGCGGGACAGTTCTATGGCTACACCTTC.

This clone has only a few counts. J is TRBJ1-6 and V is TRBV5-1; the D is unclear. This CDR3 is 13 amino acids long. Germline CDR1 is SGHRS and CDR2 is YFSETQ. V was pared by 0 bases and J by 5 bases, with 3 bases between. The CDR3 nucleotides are TGCGCCAGCAGCTTGGCCGATAATTCACCCCTCCACTTT. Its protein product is CASSLADNSPLHF.

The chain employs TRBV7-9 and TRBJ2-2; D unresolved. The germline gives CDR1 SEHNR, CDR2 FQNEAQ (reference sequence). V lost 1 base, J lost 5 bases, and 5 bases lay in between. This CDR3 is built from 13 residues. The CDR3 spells CASSLGATGELFF. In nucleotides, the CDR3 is TGTGCCAGCAGCTTAGGGGCTACCGGGGAGCTGTTTTTT.

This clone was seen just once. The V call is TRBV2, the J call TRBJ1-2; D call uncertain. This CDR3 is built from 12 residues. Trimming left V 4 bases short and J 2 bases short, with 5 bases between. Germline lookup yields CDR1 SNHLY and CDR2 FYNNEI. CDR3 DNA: TGTGCCAGCAGTGGAGGGAACTATGGCTACACCTTC. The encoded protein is CASSGGNYGYTF.

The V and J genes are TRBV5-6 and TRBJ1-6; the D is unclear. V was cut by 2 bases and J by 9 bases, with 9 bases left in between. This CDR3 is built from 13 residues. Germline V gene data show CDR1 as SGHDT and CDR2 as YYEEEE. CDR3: CASSLPEGSPLHF. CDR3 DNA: TGTGCCAGCAGCTTACCCGAGGGTTCACCCCTCCACTTT.

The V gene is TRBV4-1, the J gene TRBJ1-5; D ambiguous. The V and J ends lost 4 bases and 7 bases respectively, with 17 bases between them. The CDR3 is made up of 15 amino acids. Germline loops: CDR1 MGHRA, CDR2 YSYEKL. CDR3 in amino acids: CASSPYETPNQPQHF. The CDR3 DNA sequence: TGCGCCAGCAGCCCTTACGAGACACCGAACCAGCCCCAGCATTTT.

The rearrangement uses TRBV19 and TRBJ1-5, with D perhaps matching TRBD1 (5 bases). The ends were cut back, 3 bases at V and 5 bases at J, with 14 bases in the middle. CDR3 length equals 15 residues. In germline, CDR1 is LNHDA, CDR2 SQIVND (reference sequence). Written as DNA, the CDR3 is TGTGCCAGTAGTATCCAGGGCCAGCCGGATCAGCCCCAGCATTTT. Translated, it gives CASSIQGQPDQPQHF.

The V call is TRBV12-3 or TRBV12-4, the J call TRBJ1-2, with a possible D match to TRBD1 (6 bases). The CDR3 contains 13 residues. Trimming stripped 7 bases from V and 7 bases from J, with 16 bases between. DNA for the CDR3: TGTGCCAGCACCCCGGAACAGGGAATTGGCTACACCTTC. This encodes CASTPEQGIGYTF.

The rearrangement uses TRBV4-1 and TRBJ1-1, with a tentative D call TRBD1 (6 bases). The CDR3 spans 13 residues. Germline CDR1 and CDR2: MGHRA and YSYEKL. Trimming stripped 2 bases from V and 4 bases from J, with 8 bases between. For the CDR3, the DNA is TGCGCCAGCAGCCAAAAACAGGGCACTGAAGCTTTCTTT. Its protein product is CASSQKQGTEAFF.

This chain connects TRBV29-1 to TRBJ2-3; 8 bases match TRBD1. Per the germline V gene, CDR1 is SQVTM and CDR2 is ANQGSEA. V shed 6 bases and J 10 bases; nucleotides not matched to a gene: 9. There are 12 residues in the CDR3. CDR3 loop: CSVRTGPSPQYF. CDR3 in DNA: TGCAGCGTCCGGACAGGGCCAAGTCCGCAGTATTTT.

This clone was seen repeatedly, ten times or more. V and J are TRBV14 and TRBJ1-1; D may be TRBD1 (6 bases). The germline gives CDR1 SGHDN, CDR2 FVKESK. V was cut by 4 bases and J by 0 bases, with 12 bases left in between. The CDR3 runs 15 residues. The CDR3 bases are TGTGCCAGCAGCCGCCGGGGGGGCCTGAACACTGAAGCTTTCTTT. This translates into CASSRRGGLNTEAFF.

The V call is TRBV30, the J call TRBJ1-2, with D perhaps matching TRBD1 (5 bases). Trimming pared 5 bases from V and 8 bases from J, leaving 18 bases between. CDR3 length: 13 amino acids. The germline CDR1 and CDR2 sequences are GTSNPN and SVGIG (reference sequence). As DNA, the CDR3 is TGTGCCTGGGTGCCGGGGACCGGGAGGGGCTACACCTTC. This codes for CAWVPGTGRGYTF.

CDR3 protein: CASSQEAPVSRISSPLHF. CDR3 DNA: TGTGCCAGCAGCCAAGAAGCCCCGGTCTCCCGCATTAGTTCACCCCTCCACTTT. The V and J genes are TRBV4-2 and TRBJ1-6; no firm D call. The CDR3 has 18 residues. The germline gives CDR1 LGHNA, CDR2 YNFKEQ. V was pared by 0 bases and J by 9 bases, with 21 bases between.

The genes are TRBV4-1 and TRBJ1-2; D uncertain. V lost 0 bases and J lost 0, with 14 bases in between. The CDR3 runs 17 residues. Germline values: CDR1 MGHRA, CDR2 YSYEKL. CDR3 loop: CASSQDVIEAPNYGYTF. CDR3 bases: TGCGCCAGCAGCCAAGATGTAATCGAGGCTCCTAACTATGGCTACACCTTC.

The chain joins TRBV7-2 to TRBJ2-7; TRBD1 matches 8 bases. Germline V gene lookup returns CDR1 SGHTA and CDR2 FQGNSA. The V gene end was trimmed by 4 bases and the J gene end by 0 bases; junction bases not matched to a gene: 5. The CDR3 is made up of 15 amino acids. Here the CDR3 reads CASSSVRGHSYEQYF. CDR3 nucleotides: TGTGCCAGCAGCTCGGTCAGGGGGCACTCCTACGAGCAGTACTTC.

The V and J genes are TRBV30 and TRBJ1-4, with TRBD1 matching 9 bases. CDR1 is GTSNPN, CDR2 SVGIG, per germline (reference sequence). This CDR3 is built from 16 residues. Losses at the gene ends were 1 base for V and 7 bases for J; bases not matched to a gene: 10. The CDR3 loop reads CAWSAPLTGGTEKLFF. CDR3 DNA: TGTGCCTGGAGTGCCCCCCTGACAGGGGGTACTGAAAAACTGTTTTTT.